These T cell receptor beta chains were read from a single sample in a study of glioma-infiltrating T cells after dendritic cell vaccination. TCRdb keeps only in-frame clones here, not all; method: immunoSEQ multiplex PCR. The table includes fewer than 25,000 clones, 89% detected once. The source material was blood, sampled after dendritic cell vaccination. The receptors derive from a human donor with glioblastoma. CDR3s include the opening cysteine and the closing phenylalanine or tryptophan. D genes are given only for firm matches. Clone size is stated in some rows and not others, as once, few, many or a class when expanded.

>TRBV2|TRBJ2-5|15|NA|TRBD2
TGTGCCAGCACCGGTGGACTAGCGGGGCGGGAGACCCAGTACTTC
CASTGGLAGRETQYF
>TRBV6-4|TRBJ2-1|15|NA|TRBD1
TGTGCCAGCAGTCCACAGGGGGCGCGAAACGATGAGCAGTTCTTC
CASSPQGARNDEQFF
>TRBV5-6|TRBJ1-5|14|NA|NA
TGTGCCAGCAGCTTGGGAGTAAACAATCAGCCCCAGCATTTT
CASSLGVNNQPQHF
>TRBV18|TRBJ1-5|14|NA|NA
TGTGCCAGCTCACCACCCCAGGTCGGACAGCCCCAGCATTTT
CASSPPQVGQPQHF
>TRBV27|TRBJ2-5|13|few|NA
TGTGCCAGCAGTTCATTAGGGAGGGAGACCCAGTACTTC
CASSSLGRETQYF
>TRBV11-2|TRBJ2-1|13|once|NA
TGTGCCAGCGGGTCCCAGGAGGGAAATGAGCAGTTCTTC
CASGSQEGNEQFF
>TRBV7-9|TRBJ1-2|13|NA|NA
TGTGCCAGCAGCTTAGGTCCGGGCTATGGCTACACCTTC
CASSLGPGYGYTF
>TRBV5-1|TRBJ1-1|18|NA|NA
TGCGCCAGCAGCGAGGAGCCTACGGGCAGGACAAAGAACACTGAAGCTTTCTTT
CASSEEPTGRTKNTEAFF
>TRBV7-2|TRBJ1-3|16|few|TRBD1
TGTGCCAGCAGCCGAAGTTCAAGGACAGGTCTCTCCACCATATATTTT
CASSRSSRTGLSTIYF
>TRBV11-2|TRBJ2-3|16|NA|NA
TGTGCCAGCAGCTTAAGATCTCACGGTAGCACAGATACGCAGTATTTT
CASSLRSHGSTDTQYF
>TRBV9|TRBJ1-3|20|once|TRBD1
TGTGCCAGCACCCCCACACGACAGGGCCAATACTACGGGGCTGGAAACACCATATATTTT
CASTPTRQGQYYGAGNTIYF
>TRBV2|TRBJ2-5|14|NA|TRBD1
TGTGCCAGCAGTGAGGACAGGGGGCCAGAGACCCAGTACTTC
CASSEDRGPETQYF
>TRBV6-1|TRBJ2-7|17|NA|TRBD2
TGTGCCAGCAGTGATTCGACTAGCGGGGACTATAACTACGAGCAGTACTTC
CASSDSTSGDYNYEQYF
>TRBV5-6|TRBJ2-3|13|NA|NA
TGTGCCGGCGAAGCGGGTCTGGCAGATACGCAGTATTTT
CAGEAGLADTQYF
>TRBV5-4|TRBJ2-7|13|NA|NA
TGTGCCAGCAGCTTGAACAGAGCCTACGAGCAGTACTTC
CASSLNRAYEQYF
>TRBV20-1|TRBJ2-3|11|NA|NA
TGCAGTGCTAGTCGCGCAGATACGCAGTATTTT
CSASRADTQYF
>TRBV6-5|TRBJ2-2|16|NA|NA
TGTGCCAGCAGTTACTCCTGGCGGGGGCGGACCGGGGAGCTGTTTTTT
CASSYSWRGRTGELFF
>TRBV10-3|TRBJ1-5|15|NA|NA
TGTGCCATCGGATCCGGGGGGACCAGCAATCAGCCCCAGCATTTT
CAIGSGGTSNQPQHF
>TRBV5-1|TRBJ1-1|13|once|NA
TGCGCCAGCAGCTTATGGGGGGGCTCTGAAGCTTTCTTT
CASSLWGGSEAFF
>TRBV5-6|TRBJ1-6|18|NA|TRBD1
TGTGCCAGCAGCCCTTATCGTGGACAGGGACGACCTAATTCACCCCTCCACTTT
CASSPYRGQGRPNSPLHF
>TRBV18|TRBJ2-7|14|once|TRBD1
TGTGCCAGCTCAGAACGGGACAGGGGTTACGAGCAGTACTTC
CASSERDRGYEQYF
>TRBV7-9|TRBJ2-3|18|NA|TRBD2
TGTGCCAGCAGCCGTGATGTGGGACTAGCGGGGTCCACAGATACGCAGTATTTT
CASSRDVGLAGSTDTQYF
>TRBV11-2|TRBJ1-2|15|NA|NA
TGTGCCAGCAGCTTAGTAAGCAGGAAGGCCTATGGCTACACCTTC
CASSLVSRKAYGYTF
>TRBV6-1|TRBJ2-7|13|NA|TRBD1
TGTGCCAGCAGGGACAGGCGGATCTACGAGCAGTACTTC
CASRDRRIYEQYF
>TRBV6-1|TRBJ1-5|13|NA|NA
TGTGCCAGCAGTGTCAGGTATCATCAGCCCCAGCATTTT
CASSVRYHQPQHF
>TRBV11-2|TRBJ1-3|16|few|NA
TGTGCCAGCGACGGGAGGACCAGCAACTCTGGAAACACCATATATTTT
CASDGRTSNSGNTIYF
>TRBV6-5|TRBJ2-7|15|NA|NA
TGTGCCAGCAGTCCCTCGACCGCTAGCTCCTACGAGCAGTACTTC
CASSPSTASSYEQYF
>TRBV4-1|TRBJ2-7|14|NA|NA
TGCGCCAGCAGCCAACGGGGGTTAGCCTACGAGCAGTACTTC
CASSQRGLAYEQYF
>TRBV29-1|TRBJ1-1|13|NA|NA
TGCAGCGTTGTTGGGACAATGAACACTGAAGCTTTCTTT
CSVVGTMNTEAFF
>TRBV10-3|TRBJ1-2|10|few|NA
TGTGCCATCAGTGACGGGACACCAATATTC
CAISDGTPIF
>TRBV4-2|TRBJ1-1|15|NA|NA
TGTGCCAGCAGCCAGGAGCCAGAACAGAACACTGAAGCTTTCTTT
CASSQEPEQNTEAFF
>TRBV18|TRBJ1-4|13|once|TRBD1
TGTGCCAGCTCGCAGGACAGGGGTGGAGAACTGTTTTTT
CASSQDRGGELFF
>TRBV19|TRBJ1-1|14|NA|TRBD1
TGTGCCAGTTTTACGACAGGGGAGGACACTGAAGCTTTCTTT
CASFTTGEDTEAFF
>TRBV19|TRBJ2-2|13|NA|NA
TGTGCCAGTATTCACAGGGACACCGGGGAGCTGTTTTTT
CASIHRDTGELFF
>TRBV15|TRBJ2-1|13|NA|NA
TGTGCCACCAGCCCCCACGAGTACAATGAGCAGTTCTTC
CATSPHEYNEQFF
>TRBV9|TRBJ2-5|14|NA|TRBD1
TGTGCCAGCAGCCTACAGGGGGCAGGGGAGACCCAGTACTTC
CASSLQGAGETQYF
>TRBV5-1|TRBJ2-7|14|NA|TRBD1
TGCGCCAGCAGCTTGGCAGGGGGCTTCTACGAGCAGTACTTC
CASSLAGGFYEQYF
>TRBV29-1|TRBJ1-2|17|NA|NA
TGCAGCGTTGACGGGGGTGCAGAGTTCGTTACGGGGTATGGCTACACCTTC
CSVDGGAEFVTGYGYTF
>TRBV7-2|TRBJ1-2|14|NA|NA
TGTGCCAGCAGCTTAAGACCCAAGCGCTATGGCTACACCTTC
CASSLRPKRYGYTF
>TRBV7-2|TRBJ1-4|15|NA|NA
TGTGCCAGCAGCCCACAGGGTTTGAGGGGTGAAAAACTGTTTTTT
CASSPQGLRGEKLFF
>TRBV27|TRBJ2-4|14|NA|TRBD2
TGTGCCAGCAGGCTACTAGCGGGGGGAAACATTCAGTACTTC
CASRLLAGGNIQYF
>TRBV11-2|TRBJ1-5|18|NA|TRBD1
TGTGCCAGCAGCCCAGGGACAGGGGCTTGGGTTGGCAATCAGCCCCAGCATTTT
CASSPGTGAWVGNQPQHF
>TRBV7-2|TRBJ2-2|15|few|NA
TGTGCCAGCAGCTTACTGGGACTCCAGACCGGGGAGCTGTTTTTT
CASSLLGLQTGELFF
>TRBV11-2|TRBJ2-3|14|NA|TRBD2
TGTGCCAGCAGCTCCCATCAGCGGGGGGCTAGGCAGTATTTT
CASSSHQRGARQYF
>TRBV15|TRBJ2-1|17|NA|TRBD2
TGTGCCACCAGCAGAGGAGGGGGGACTAGCGGTCTGAATGAGCAGTTCTTC
CATSRGGGTSGLNEQFF
>TRBV18|TRBJ2-2|13|NA|NA
TGTGCCAGCCGGGACTTCAACACCGGGGAGCTGTTTTTT
CASRDFNTGELFF
>TRBV6-1|TRBJ1-2|15|NA|NA
TGTGCCAGCAGTGCATCAGGTTGGGTCCACTATGGCTACACCTTC
CASSASGWVHYGYTF
>TRBV7-2|TRBJ2-3|17|NA|NA
TGTGCCAGCAGACGGATATCGGGACTCCGGGGAAGAGATACGCAGTATTTT
CASRRISGLRGRDTQYF
>TRBV2|TRBJ2-2|14|NA|TRBD1
TGTGCCAGCAGCGACAGGGCAGACACCGGGGAGCTGTTTTTT
CASSDRADTGELFF
>TRBV5-1|TRBJ2-7|14|once|NA
TGCGCCAGCAGCTTCGACAGCGAGTCCTACGAGCAGTACTTC
CASSFDSESYEQYF
>TRBV29-1|TRBJ1-2|11|NA|NA
TGCAGCGTCCGACAAAACTATGGCTACACCTTC
CSVRQNYGYTF
>TRBV6-5|TRBJ2-7|15|NA|NA
TGTGCCAGCAGGGACTCCGGACTCCCCACCCACGAGCAGTACTTC
CASRDSGLPTHEQYF
>TRBV6-1|TRBJ2-4|19|NA|NA
TGTGCCAGCAGTGAATTTACCCATGGACGGGGAACCTCAAAAAACATTCAGTACTTC
CASSEFTHGRGTSKNIQYF